These T cell receptor beta chains were read from a single sample in a study of CD8 T cells in ankylosing spondylitis. MiXCR, run by TCRdb on the 5' RACE reads, gives a single entry per CDR3 protein. The data hold 300,000 to 350,000 distinct CDR3 sequences, with 20% observed a single time. The source material was blood, either unsorted or a sorted T cell fraction (not recorded which). The source of these receptors is a female donor with ankylosing spondylitis or in good health (not recorded which). Each CDR3 is given with its conserved first and last residue. Some rows mark clone size as missing; the rest say once, few, many or name a class of expanded clone.

size,V,J,CDR3
NA,TRBV7-2,TRBJ2-5,CASSLDRGVETQYF
few,TRBV20-1,TRBJ2-1,CSARETAGTSGRGEQFF
many,TRBV7-6,TRBJ2-7,CASSISSGSYEQYF
NA,TRBV4-3,TRBJ2-2,CASSLWGRSIPTGELFF
NA,TRBV5-5,TRBJ2-5,CASSNRLAGVGETQYF
many,TRBV12-3/TRBV12-4,TRBJ1-2,CASSTSGAENYGYTF
NA,TRBV2,TRBJ1-5,CASSEGDGLSNQPQHF
NA,TRBV9,TRBJ2-1,CATPRGRRGYNEQFF
few,TRBV5-1,TRBJ2-1,CASSLIMGEKEREQFF
NA,TRBV19,TRBJ2-7,CASSSRSYEQYF
NA,TRBV28,TRBJ1-5,CASSSGTGVNQPQHF
many,TRBV6-5,TRBJ1-2,CASSYSRVNYGYTF
few,TRBV20-1,TRBJ2-1,CSARAWEGYEQFF
NA,TRBV12-3/TRBV12-4,TRBJ2-1,CASSPGATTRSNEQFF
few,TRBV20-1,TRBJ1-6,CSGRTRRGNSPLHF
few,TRBV20-1,TRBJ1-1,CSAREAGRGNTEAFF
NA,TRBV27,TRBJ2-3,CASNPLREGLDTQYF
NA,TRBV11-2,TRBJ2-3,CASSLAPVPTDTQYF
few,TRBV7-2,TRBJ2-3,CASSFRLASLVDTQYF
NA,TRBV7-8,TRBJ2-1,CASSLAGGLTGGVLYEQFF
few,TRBV5-1,TRBJ2-1,CASSLLAGEGDEQFF
NA,TRBV4-3,TRBJ1-1,CASSQDMNTEAFF
many,TRBV12-3/TRBV12-4,TRBJ1-1,CASSLTGDRSMNTEAFF
few,TRBV28,TRBJ2-1,CASRRHQSSYNEQFF
once,TRBV24-1,TRBJ2-2,CATSDPGQGDTGELFF
once,TRBV12-3/TRBV12-4,TRBJ2-6,CASSFSGVALSGANVLTF
NA,TRBV6-5,TRBJ1-2,CASSYLEQGRSNYGYTF
many,TRBV20-1,TRBJ2-7,CSAKGTYEQYF
NA,TRBV7-2,TRBJ1-1,CASSFRRGGRAFF
few,TRBV20-1,TRBJ1-1,CSARNTGNTEAFF
few,TRBV4-2,TRBJ1-2,CASSQPEYGYGYTF
few,TRBV12-3/TRBV12-4,TRBJ2-1,CASSPTRTSVGEQFF
NA,TRBV21-1,TRBJ2-6,CASTQSLRLAVRSGANVLTF
few,TRBV20-1,TRBJ1-2,CSARQGENYGYTF
NA,TRBV23-1,TRBJ2-1,CASSRPPSYNEQFF
many,TRBV12-3/TRBV12-4,TRBJ1-6,CASSFSASDNSPLHF
NA,TRBV7-9,TRBJ1-2,CASSLDGTGSYGYTF
NA,TRBV9,TRBJ2-7,CASSRGTSQVGEQYF
NA,TRBV7-2,TRBJ2-5,CASRPGIKETQYF
NA,TRBV20-1,TRBJ2-1,CSARAAVAYNEQFF
NA,TRBV7-8,TRBJ2-7,CASSFYRGIGTYEQYF
NA,TRBV20-1,TRBJ1-1,CSAFRGQDTEAFF
few,TRBV21-1,TRBJ2-7,CASRPWTYEQYF
few,TRBV6-2/TRBV6-3,TRBJ2-3,CAGGNTQYF
NA,TRBV20-1,TRBJ2-1,CSASGLAGVGEQFF
NA,TRBV5-5,TRBJ2-7,CASSLEVGQISYEQYF
NA,TRBV20-1,TRBJ2-5,CSARTGRAQYF
few,TRBV5-5,TRBJ1-4,CASSLVSEVLFF
few,TRBV20-1,TRBJ2-1,CSALVGRGTYNEQFF
few,TRBV30,TRBJ2-2,CAWSTLRDGELFF
NA,TRBV15,TRBJ2-1,CATSRDPTGPNEQFF
few,TRBV24-1,TRBJ2-1,CATSDITGTGNEQFF
many,TRBV2,TRBJ1-2,CASMLGYGYTF
NA,TRBV5-1,TRBJ1-1,CASTKDSVTTEAFF
few,TRBV9,TRBJ1-1,CASSVDRPGNTEAFF